This T cell receptor (beta chain) was identified during a study of PD-1 blockade in classical Hodgkin lymphoma. Study in general: Nivolumab dosed at 3 mg/kg went to patients intravenously every 2 weeks.

With no exception, relapse followed autologous stem cell transplantation in all patients, and brentuximab vedotin exposure varied. Method: immunoSEQ multiplex PCR; TCRdb's copy keeps in-frame clones and lacks some. The table has about 110,000 clones, roughly nine tenths seen once; the top ten hold about 20%. The CDR3 sequence is 14 residues long. Germline V gene sequence: CDR1 SEHNR, CDR2 FQNEAQ (reference sequence). The germline V and J ends were trimmed by 2 bases and 6 bases, with 10 bases remaining between them. With regard to this clone: Its antigen is undetermined.

Findings and limits, study-wide: Baseline diversity in complete responders resembled that of newly diagnosed patients. Only CD4+ TCR diversity, not CD8+, had risen significantly by C4D1. Exclusion was the outcome for patients who began nivolumab under 1 year after ASCT.

The V call is TRBV7-9, the J call TRBJ2-2; unclear D gene. This TCR was recovered from a human donor with classical Hodgkin lymphoma. This specimen was peripheral blood mononuclear cells (PBMCs), taken before the second cycle of nivolumab. CDR3 in amino acids: CASSLTQTPGELFF. In DNA form, the CDR3 reads TGTGCCAGCAGCTTAACACAAACACCCGGGGAGCTGTTTTTT. Combining the CDR3 with reference TRBV7-9 and TRBJ2-2 gives the whole variable domain DTGVSQNPRHKITKRGQNVTFRCDPISEHNRLYWYRQTLGQGPEFLTYFQNEAQLEKSRLLSDRFSAERPKGSFSTLEIQRTEQGDSAMYLCASSLTQTPGELFFGEGSRLTVL.